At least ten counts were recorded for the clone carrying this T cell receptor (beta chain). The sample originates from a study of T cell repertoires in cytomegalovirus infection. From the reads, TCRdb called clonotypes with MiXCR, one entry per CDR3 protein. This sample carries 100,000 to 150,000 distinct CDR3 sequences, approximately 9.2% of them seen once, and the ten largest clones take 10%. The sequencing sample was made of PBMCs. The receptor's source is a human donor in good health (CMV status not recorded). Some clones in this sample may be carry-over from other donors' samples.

The CDR3 spells CASSLDRPPPLHF. The CDR3 DNA reads as TGTGCCAGCAGCTTAGATCGGCCGCCCCCCCTCCACTTT. The V call is TRBV7-2, the J call TRBJ1-6, with no clear D. The germline CDR1 and CDR2 sequences are SGHTA and FQGNSA. The CDR3 has 13 residues. The V end was cut by 1 base, the J end by 13 bases, with 11 bases between.